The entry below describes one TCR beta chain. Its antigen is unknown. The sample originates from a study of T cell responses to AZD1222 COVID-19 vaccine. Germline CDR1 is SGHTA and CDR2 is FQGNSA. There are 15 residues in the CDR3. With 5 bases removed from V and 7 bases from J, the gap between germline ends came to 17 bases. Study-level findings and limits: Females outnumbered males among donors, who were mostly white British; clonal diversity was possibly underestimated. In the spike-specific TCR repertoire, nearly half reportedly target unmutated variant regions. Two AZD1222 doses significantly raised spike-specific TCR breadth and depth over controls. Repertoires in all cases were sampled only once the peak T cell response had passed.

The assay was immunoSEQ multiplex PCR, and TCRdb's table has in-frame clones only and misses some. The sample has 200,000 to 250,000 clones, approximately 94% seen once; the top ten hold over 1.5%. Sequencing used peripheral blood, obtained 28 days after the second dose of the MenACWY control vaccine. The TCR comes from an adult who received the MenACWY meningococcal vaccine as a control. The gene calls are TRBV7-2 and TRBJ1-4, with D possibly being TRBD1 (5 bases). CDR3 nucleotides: TGTGCCAGCAGCCCGACGTTTGGGGCTGGTGAAAAACTGTTTTTT. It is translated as CASSPTFGAGEKLFF.